What follows are 27 T cell receptor beta chains derived from one specimen sequenced in a study of siplizumab effects on memory and regulatory T cells. Antigens of these TCRs are unknown. The data were produced by immunoSEQ multiplex PCR, yet TCRdb's version contains in-frame clones alone and is incomplete. This table has roughly 9,600 clones, about 41% appearing once. Responder and stimulator cells in the mixed lymphocyte reaction were cultured together for around six days at 37°C. The sequencing sample was made of CFSE-low (dividing) CD4+ T cells sorted from an allogeneic mixed lymphocyte reaction. These receptor sequences come from a human donor in good health; the cells came from an allogeneic mixed lymphocyte reaction.

The V gene is TRBV30, the J gene TRBJ2-1, with 11 bases matching TRBD2. Per the germline V gene, CDR1 is GTSNPN and CDR2 is SVGIG (reference sequence). The junction had 5 bases not matched to a gene; V was cut back by 3 bases and J by 7 bases. The CDR3 is 14 residues long. CDR3 region: CAWRIAGGGNEQFF. The CDR3 coding sequence is TGTGCCTGGAGGATAGCGGGAGGGGGGAATGAGCAGTTCTTC.

V is TRBV10-2 and J is TRBJ2-5; D is unclear. V lost 4 bases and J 1 base, leaving 13 bases between the germline ends. The germline V gene has CDR1 WSHSY and CDR2 SAAADI. This CDR3 contains 15 residues. CDR3 region: CASSGRPLPQETQYF. The CDR3 DNA reads TGCGCCAGCAGTGGTCGGCCTCTACCCCAAGAGACCCAGTACTTC.

This chain connects TRBV5-1 to TRBJ2-3; no firm D call. Germline CDR1 reads SGHRS; CDR2 reads YFSETQ. The CDR3 loop spans 12 amino acids. V lost 4 bases and J lost 2, with 5 bases in between. CDR3 in DNA: TGCGCCAGCAGCCGCAACACAGATACGCAGTATTTT. It translates to CASSRNTDTQYF.

The gene calls are TRBV19 and TRBJ2-1, with TRBD2 matching over 8 bases. Trimming took 0 bases from V and 5 from J; bases not matched to a gene: 3. The germline V gene encodes CDR1 LNHDA and CDR2 SQIVND (reference sequence). CDR3 length equals 15 residues. This chain's CDR3 is CASSIDTSGHNEQFF. Written as DNA, the CDR3 is TGTGCCAGTAGTATAGATACTAGCGGCCACAATGAGCAGTTCTTC.

This clone is classed as medium-sized. The chain uses TRBV5-1 and TRBJ2-3; D ambiguous. Germline CDR1 SGHRS, CDR2 YFSETQ. V was clipped by 10 bases and J by 0 bases, with 15 bases between them. There are 14 residues in the CDR3. DNA of the CDR3: TGCGCCGCCGCCCGCGGAACTAGCACAGATACGCAGTATTTT. This encodes CAAARGTSTDTQYF.

The J gene is TRBJ1-5, the V gene TRBV6-6; the D is unclear. This CDR3 is built from 15 residues. The V end was cut by 6 bases, the J end by 2 bases, with 14 bases between. CDR1 is MNHNY, CDR2 SVGAGI, per germline (reference sequence). CDR3 amino acids: CASSMGPVGNQPQHF. The CDR3 DNA reads TGTGCCAGCAGCATGGGCCCCGTGGGCAATCAGCCCCAGCATTTT.

Notes on this clone: An end of the junction does not agree with germline; a read error may underlie this. The chain uses TRBV7-7 and TRBJ2-3, with 13 positions matching TRBD2. The CDR3 loop spans 15 amino acids. Germline CDR1 is SSHAT and CDR2 is FNYEAQ (reference sequence). The CDR3 DNA is TGTGCTAGCAGCCAACTAGCGGGAGGGTTTGATACGCAGTATTTT. Translating it yields CASSQLAGGFDTQYF.

The chain combines TRBV9 with TRBJ2-1, with 9 positions matching TRBD2. There are 16 residues in the CDR3. The junction had 6 bases not matched to a gene; V was cut back by 1 base and J by 4 bases. The germline V gene has CDR1 SGDLS and CDR2 YYNGEE. CDR3 in amino acids: CASSVTEAGGYNEQFF. The CDR3 DNA reads TGTGCCAGCAGCGTAACTGAGGCGGGAGGGTACAATGAGCAGTTCTTC. Looking up the rest from reference TRBV9 and TRBJ2-1 gives the full variable domain: DSGVTQTPKHLITATGQRVTLRCSPRSGDLSVYWYQQSLDQGLQFLIQYYNGEERAKGNILERFSAQQFPDLHSELNLSSLELGDSALYFCASSVTEAGGYNEQFFGPGTRLTVL.

The genes are TRBV30 and TRBJ1-5; D is uncertain. V lost 0 bases and J lost 4, with 7 bases in between. The CDR3 contains 13 residues. From germline, CDR1 is GTSNPN and CDR2 SVGIG (reference sequence). The CDR3 spells CAWSVSANQPQHF. CDR3 DNA: TGTGCCTGGAGTGTGTCGGCTAATCAGCCCCAGCATTTT.

The V and J genes are TRBV6-6 and TRBJ2-3; D perhaps matches TRBD2 (6 bases). The CDR3 is 14 residues long. V dropped 10 bases and J dropped 4 bases, with 18 bases sitting between them. The V gene's germline CDR1 is MNHNY and CDR2 SVGAGI (reference sequence). Here the CDR3 DNA reads TGTGCCACCTCCATGGGGGGAGTGCCAGATACGCAGTATTTT. It specifies CATSMGGVPDTQYF.

This chain joins TRBV10-1 and TRBJ2-5; D is unclear. The CDR3 sequence is 13 residues long. V was pared by 5 bases and J by 9 bases, with 16 bases between. Germline V gives CDR1 WNHNN, CDR2 SYGVQD (reference sequence). The CDR3 DNA sequence: TGCGCCAGCAGTCGAACGACGAATCAGCCCCAGTACTTC. It codes for CASSRTTNQPQYF.

This clone was found a few times. The chain links TRBV7-8 to TRBJ2-7; 7 bases agree with TRBD2. Per germline, CDR1 SGHVS and CDR2 FQNEAQ. This CDR3 region has 15 residues. The junction had 13 bases not matched to a gene; V was cut back by 5 bases and J by 6 bases. The CDR3 loop is CASSPGWGLTGEQYF. CDR3 nucleotide sequence: TGTGCCAGCAGCCCGGGCTGGGGACTAACAGGCGAGCAGTACTTC.

This clone was seen a few times. The rearrangement joins TRBV7-2 to TRBJ1-2; D is possibly TRBD1 (6 bases). Germline V gene sequence: CDR1 SGHTA, CDR2 FQGNSA. The CDR3 covers 13 residues. Trimming shortened V by 3 bases and J by 5 bases, and 10 bases separated the two germline ends. In DNA form, the CDR3 reads TGTGCCAGCAGCTTGCAACAGGGATATGGCTACACCTTC. Protein product: CASSLQQGYGYTF.

This chain uses TRBV12-5 with TRBJ2-1, with 8 bases matching TRBD1. V trimming: 6 bases; J trimming: 6 bases; junction bases outside the gene matches: 7. CDR3 size: 14 residues. In germline, CDR1 is LGHNT, CDR2 FRNRAP. The CDR3 region is CASGPGQGFNEQFF. The CDR3 DNA follows: TGTGCTAGTGGCCCAGGACAGGGTTTCAATGAGCAGTTCTTC. The variable domain in full, with the rest retrieved from reference TRBV12-5 and TRBJ2-1, is DARVTQTPRHKVTEMGQEVTMRCQPILGHNTVFWYRQTMMQGLELLAYFRNRAPLDDSGMPKDRFSAEMPDATLATLKIQPSEPRDSAVYFCASGPGQGFNEQFFGPGTRLTVL.

In its sample, this clone ranks as medium-sized. The chain has TRBV29-1 and TRBJ2-3; 14 nucleotides align to TRBD2. CDR1 is SQVTM, CDR2 ANQGSEA, per germline. The CDR3 length is 17 residues. J was trimmed by 0 bases and V by 6 bases; bases with no gene match: 8. Here the CDR3 DNA reads TGCAGCGTCAATGGACTAGCGGGAGGAGGAAGCACAGATACGCAGTATTTT. Its translation: CSVNGLAGGGSTDTQYF.

In this sample, this clone turned up a few times. CDR3 amino acids: CAIAGRQSTDTQYF. The CDR3 DNA sequence: TGTGCCATCGCGGGCAGGCAAAGTACAGATACGCAGTATTTT. The chain recombines TRBV10-3 with TRBJ2-3, with a tentative D call TRBD2 (5 bases). The germline V gene has CDR1 ENHRY and CDR2 SYGVKD. The CDR3 length is 14 residues. V shed 8 bases and J shed 3 bases, with 15 bases lying between them.

In DNA, the CDR3 is TGTGCCAGCAGCTTAGGGGATGGCTACACCTTC. Translation gives CASSLGDGYTF. The V gene is TRBV7-2, the J gene TRBJ1-2, with D unclear. The germline V and J ends were trimmed by 1 base and 6 bases, with 3 bases remaining between them. Germline loops: CDR1 SGHTA, CDR2 FQGNSA. The CDR3 sequence is 11 residues long.

This clone was detected only a few times. The chain is built from TRBV5-4 and TRBJ2-1, with no clear D. Looked up from germline, CDR1 is SGHNT and CDR2 is YYREEE (reference sequence). The CDR3 totals 11 residues. Trimming pared 1 base from V and 8 bases from J, leaving 4 bases between. CDR3 DNA sequence: TGTGCCAGCAGCTTGTCCGATGAGCAGTTCTTC. Translation: CASSLSDEQFF.

The rearrangement links TRBV6-5 to TRBJ2-7, with TRBD1 matching over 8 bases. Germline V lookup: CDR1 MNHEY, CDR2 SVGAGI. Unmatched junction bases numbered 9, after V lost 7 bases and J lost 7 bases. This CDR3 is built from 13 residues. The DNA for the CDR3 is TGTGCCAGCAATCAGGGGGCGCCCGGGGAGCAGTACTTC. Translated: CASNQGAPGEQYF.

V and J are TRBV5-1 and TRBJ2-1, with TRBD1 as a possible D gene (5 bases). The length of the CDR3 is 15 residues. Trimming left V 0 bases short and J 3 bases short, with 10 bases between. CDR1 is SGHRS and CDR2 is YFSETQ in the germline V gene. CDR3 region: CASSLGQPFYNEQFF. As DNA, the CDR3 is TGCGCCAGCAGCTTGGGACAGCCCTTCTACAATGAGCAGTTCTTC.

The chain has TRBV5-4 and TRBJ2-2; the match to TRBD2 covers 14 bases. This CDR3 is built from 16 residues. V lost 4 bases and J lost 3; bases outside the gene matches: 2. Germline loops: CDR1 SGHNT, CDR2 YYREEE (reference sequence). CDR3 loop: CASSRGLAGDTGELFF. CDR3 coding DNA: TGTGCCAGCAGCCGGGGACTAGCGGGAGACACCGGGGAGCTGTTTTTT.

This sequence joins TRBV5-6 and TRBJ1-5; D is unclear. The CDR3 runs to 14 residues. Germline CDR1 reads SGHDT; CDR2 reads YYEEEE. Between the trimmed V and J ends, which lost 0 bases and 3 bases, there was a span of 7 bases. The CDR3 reads CASSLVISNQPQHF. The CDR3 coding sequence is TGTGCCAGCAGCTTGGTAATCTCCAATCAGCCCCAGCATTTT.

The chain joins TRBV11-2 to TRBJ1-1; D gene unclear. The CDR3 is made up of 12 amino acids. Germline CDR1 and CDR2: SGHAT and FQNNGV. V was clipped by 1 base and J by 11 bases, with 11 bases between them. The CDR3: CASSLVVFRAFF. DNA for the CDR3: TGTGCCAGCAGCTTAGTGGTTTTTAGGGCTTTCTTT.

CDR3 sequence reads: CASSPTGVSYNEQFF. The DNA of the CDR3 is TGTGCCAGTAGTCCGACAGGGGTCTCCTACAATGAGCAGTTCTTC. The V call is TRBV19, the J call TRBJ2-1, with 8 bases lining up with TRBD1. This CDR3 spans 15 amino acids. Trimming took 5 bases from V and 0 from J; bases not matched to a gene: 3. The germline gives CDR1 LNHDA, CDR2 SQIVND (reference sequence). The full variable domain, its missing parts supplied by reference TRBV19 and TRBJ2-1, is DGGITQSPKYLFRKEGQNVTLSCEQNLNHDAMYWYRQDPGQGLRLIYYSQIVNDFQKGDIAEGYSVSREKKESFPLTVTSAQKNPTAFYLCASSPTGVSYNEQFFGPGTRLTVL.

The V and J genes are TRBV18 and TRBJ1-3; TRBD1 matches at 7 bases. This CDR3 is built from 15 residues. The V and J ends lost 5 bases and 4 bases, in that order; junction bases with no gene match: 8. The germline gives CDR1 KGHSH, CDR2 LQKENI. The CDR3 sequence: CASSNGQVTGNTIYF. The CDR3, as DNA: TGTGCCAGCTCAAACGGACAGGTTACAGGAAACACCATATATTTT.

Only a few counts were recorded for this clone. The CDR3 protein is CASSAFPPGFTPASGYTF. The DNA for the CDR3 is TGCGCCAGCAGTGCTTTTCCACCGGGTTTTACCCCCGCCTCGGGCTACACCTTC. This chain links TRBV10-2 with TRBJ1-2, with D hard to call. Trimming removed 4 bases at V and 8 bases at J, with 29 bases between. The CDR3 consists of 18 residues. The germline V gene has CDR1 WSHSY and CDR2 SAAADI.

The chain employs TRBV7-6 and TRBJ2-7; unclear D gene. This CDR3 has 11 amino acids. Trimming shortened V by 1 base and J by 5 bases, and 3 bases separated the two germline ends. The germline CDR1 and CDR2 sequences are SGHVS and FNYEAQ. The CDR3 DNA follows: TGTGCCAGCAGCTTAGGGGACGAGCAGTACTTC. Translated: CASSLGDEQYF. The full variable domain, in which reference TRBV7-6 and TRBJ2-7 provide the parts outside the CDR3, is GAGVSQSPRYKVTKRGQDVALRCDPISGHVSLYWYRQALGQGPEFLTYFNYEAQQDKSGLPNDRFSAERPEGSISTLTIQRTEQRDSAMYRCASSLGDEQYFGPGTRLTVT.